These 4 T cell receptor beta chains were sequenced from one sample in a study of sequential checkpoint blockade in melanoma. Profiling relied on immunoSEQ multiplex PCR, and the TCRdb table lists in-frame clones only, not all of them. The sample lists about 17,000 clones, around 70% occurring once. The treatment is: randomized to nivolumab then ipilimumab (arm A) or the reverse (arm B). Source: CD8+ T cells sorted from blood (inferred from file names), taken from a patient given nivolumab and ipilimumab in sequence. The origin of the receptors is a human donor with melanoma.

This chain links TRBV9 with TRBJ1-1, with a weak D call TRBD1 (6 bases). The CDR3 runs 14 residues. Trimming removed 1 base from V and 2 bases from J, with 9 bases in between. Germline CDR1 and CDR2: SGDLS and YYNGEE. The CDR3 loop is CASSVTGPNTEAFF. The CDR3 bases are TGTGCCAGCAGCGTAACAGGGCCCAACACTGAAGCTTTCTTT.

The chain links TRBV4-3 to TRBJ1-4; 7 nucleotides align to TRBD1. Germline assignment: CDR1 LGHNA and CDR2 YSLEER. The CDR3 extends over 16 amino acids. J was trimmed by 7 bases and V by 0 bases; bases with no gene match: 8. The CDR3 protein is CASSQDRSGGGEKLFF. The CDR3 coding sequence is TGCGCCAGCAGCCAAGATCGGTCAGGGGGTGGTGAAAAACTGTTTTTT.

This rearrangement joins TRBV18 to TRBJ2-7, with a possible D match to TRBD2 (6 bases). Trimming left V 3 bases short and J 2 bases short, with 11 bases between. This CDR3 spans 14 amino acids. CDR1 and CDR2 (germline): KGHSH, LQKENI. Here the CDR3 DNA reads TGTGCCAGCTCACCGGGACTTTCCCCCTACGAGCAGTACGTC. Translation: CASSPGLSPYEQYV.

This rearrangement joins TRBV7-9 to TRBJ1-6; D unclear. The CDR3 spans 16 residues. Germline CDR1 reads SEHNR; CDR2 reads FQNEAQ (reference sequence). V gave up 5 bases and J gave up 8 bases, with 19 bases separating them. This chain's CDR3 is CASSPPIRQDDSPLHF. In nucleotides, the CDR3 is TGTGCCAGCAGCCCCCCCATCAGGCAGGATGATTCACCCCTCCACTTT.